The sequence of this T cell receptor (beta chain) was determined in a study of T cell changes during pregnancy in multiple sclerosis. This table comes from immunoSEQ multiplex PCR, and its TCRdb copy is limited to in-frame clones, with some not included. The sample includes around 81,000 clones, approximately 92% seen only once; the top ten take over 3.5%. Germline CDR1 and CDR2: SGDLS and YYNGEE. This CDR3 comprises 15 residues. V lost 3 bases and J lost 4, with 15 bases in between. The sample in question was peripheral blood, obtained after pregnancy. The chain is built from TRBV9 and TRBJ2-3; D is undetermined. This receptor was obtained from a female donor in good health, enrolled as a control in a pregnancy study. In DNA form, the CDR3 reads TGTGCCAGCAGCGCACAGATGAGTAATGCAGATACGCAGTATTTT. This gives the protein CASSAQMSNADTQYF.